A selection of T cell receptor beta chains follows, all from one sample in a study of shared clonotypes between healthy human individuals. Sequencing used immunoSEQ multiplex PCR; TCRdb keeps in-frame clones, though not all of them. The sample gives some 1.4 million clones, roughly 96% of which show up once; approximately 1.1% is in the top ten. The sequenced material came from naive CD4+ T cells sorted from blood. The source is a man aged 30 to 45 in good health. CDR3s include the opening cysteine and the closing phenylalanine or tryptophan. Size values are once, few and many counts, or a class for expanded clones, and some rows have none.

v_gene | abundance | len | CDR3aa
TRBV6-5 | . | 13 | CASRAPSHNEQFF
TRBV15 | . | 15 | CATSRDRDGPYEQYF
TRBV5-6 | . | 15 | CASSLTGGGTDTQYF
TRBV30 | once | 12 | CAWSVGPYEQYF
TRBV15 | . | 14 | CATSREGGWSEAFF
TRBV5-1 | . | 14 | CASSFSDFNYEQYF
TRBV20-1 | few | 11 | CSAMGANVLTF
TRBV7-2 | . | 17 | CASSLDSSGRPSYEQYF
TRBV2 | once | 14 | CASSRDRGDEKLFF
TRBV28 | . | 15 | CASSFAGNMNTEAFF
TRBV27 | . | 14 | CASSPGQGDQPQHF
TRBV9 | . | 14 | CASSVTSGALQQYF
TRBV27 | . | 13 | CASSSTGNTEAFF
TRBV5-1 | . | 17 | CASSLVAGTSSYNEQFF
TRBV5-1 | . | 14 | CASSLGTIFLEQYF
TRBV25-1 | once | 16 | CASSHRSTAGGDEQYF
TRBV5-1 | . | 15 | CASSLPGDKPYEQYF
TRBV5-1 | . | 16 | CASSPGSGTIYYEQYF
TRBV5-1 | . | 18 | CASSPWGGGASGANVLTF
TRBV10-3 | . | 13 | CAISEDSLGEQYF
TRBV5-4 | once | 15 | CASSLVGQLNTEAFF
TRBV11-3 | . | 16 | CASSLGGLAGADEQYF
TRBV18 | . | 13 | CASSPLGGEKLFF
TRBV28 | . | 14 | CASSLDSLSYEQYF
TRBV9 | . | 15 | CASSVAGQYTGELFF
TRBV9 | . | 16 | CASSVERGTGETEAFF
TRBV6-6 | . | 16 | CASSPDSHYSGNTIYF
TRBV6-6 | . | 13 | CASRTGTYNEQFF
TRBV11-1 | once | 15 | CASSERQESSYEQYF
TRBV13 | . | 12 | CASSLGRAEAFF
TRBV18 | . | 13 | CASSPLGRETQYF
TRBV10-3 | once | 17 | CAISESTSSGFSYEQYF